Listed here is a single T cell receptor beta chain. This entry comes from a study of blood T cell repertoires in COVID-19. The V end lost 0 bases, the J end lost 4 bases, and 12 bases lay between the germline ends. Germline CDR1 LGHDT, CDR2 YNNKEL (reference sequence). The CDR3 is 15 residues long. Produced via immunoSEQ multiplex PCR; TCRdb's table is partial and in-frame only. The repertoire holds about 140,000 clones, roughly 84% seen once, with 5.5% in the top ten. Sequencing was done on a sample of PBMCs or T cells enriched from blood (not recorded which). The TCR comes from a man between 40 and 49 years old with acute COVID-19. The V gene is TRBV3-1 (or the pseudogene TRBV3-2), the J gene TRBJ1-1, with D tentatively TRBD1 (6 bases). The CDR3 nucleotides read TGTGCCAGCAGCCAAGATTGGGGAGGGGGCACTGAAGCTTTCTTT. Protein sequence: CASSQDWGGGTEAFF.